A selection of T cell receptor beta chains follows, all from one sample in a study of CD8+ T cells in alopecia areata. Using immunoSEQ multiplex PCR, the repertoire was profiled, and TCRdb retains in-frame clones only, with some absent. The sample shows some 180,000 clones, over 55% of them seen only once. The source was CD4+ T cells sorted from blood, collected at week 0. These receptors all come from a human donor with alopecia areata. Each CDR3 is given with its conserved first and last residue. The D gene is left open where the match is weak. Clone size is shown for a subset of rows, as once, few, many or a class of expanded clone.

length	V	size	D	J	DNA	CDR3
15	TRBV7-8	NA	NA	TRBJ1-1	TGTGCCAGCAGCGCAAGACAGGTTGGGAACACTGAAGCTTTCTTT	CASSARQVGNTEAFF
14	TRBV30	NA	NA	TRBJ1-5	TGTGCCTGGCTCCTTTATGGGGGCAACCAGCCCCAGCATTTT	CAWLLYGGNQPQHF
13	TRBV7-2	NA	NA	TRBJ2-1	TGTGCCAGCAGCTTACAGCTTAGGGATGAGCAGTTCTTC	CASSLQLRDEQFF
13	TRBV30	once	TRBD2	TRBJ2-4	TGTGCCTGCAGCGGGGGAGCCAAAAACATTCAGTACTTC	CACSGGAKNIQYF
13	TRBV5-6	NA	NA	TRBJ1-2	TGTGCCAGCAGCTTGGATTTGTCAAATGGCTACACCTTC	CASSLDLSNGYTF
11	TRBV11-2	NA	NA	TRBJ2-1	TGTGCCAGCAGCACGTACAATGAGCAGTTCTTC	CASSTYNEQFF
15	TRBV7-3	NA	NA	TRBJ2-3	TGTGCCAGCAGCCTTCTAGCGACTCGCACAGATACGCAGTATTTT	CASSLLATRTDTQYF
12	TRBV29-1	NA	NA	TRBJ2-3	TGCAGCGGCGGGATTTCCACAGATACGCAGTATTTT	CSGGISTDTQYF
16	TRBV9	NA	NA	TRBJ2-3	TGTGCCAGCAGCGTAGGCCCGGGCGGGGGCTTCGATACGCAGTATTTT	CASSVGPGGGFDTQYF
12	TRBV5-1	few	TRBD2	TRBJ2-2	TGCGCCAGCAGCCGAGCGGGGTGGGAGCTGTTTTTT	CASSRAGWELFF
12	TRBV29-1	NA	NA	TRBJ2-1	TGCAGCGTTGTCGGGGGCGCCGGAGAGCAGTTCTTC	CSVVGGAGEQFF
12	TRBV9	NA	NA	TRBJ1-1	TGTGCCAGCAGCCCCTACGACACTGAAGCTTTCTTT	CASSPYDTEAFF
14	TRBV4-1	NA	NA	TRBJ1-5	TGCGCCAGCAGCCAAGACTTCGTTCGTCAGCCCCAGCATTTT	CASSQDFVRQPQHF
11	TRBV30	NA	NA	TRBJ1-2	TGTGCCTGGAACGGTAACTATGGCTACACCTTC	CAWNGNYGYTF
12	TRBV10-3	NA	NA	TRBJ2-3	TGTGCCATCAGGGGCGGGACAGATACGCAGTATTTT	CAIRGGTDTQYF